The 25 T cell receptor beta chains given below trace back to one sample, sequenced in a study of T cells after yellow fever vaccination. Each CDR3 protein is one row after TCRdb ran MiXCR on the 5' RACE reads. Here the sample spans approximately 340,000 distinct CDR3 sequences, 8.5% to 10% being singletons. This specimen was PBMCs, taken on the day of the first yellow fever vaccination. All receptors derive from a young man who received the YFV17D yellow fever vaccine.

The rearrangement joins TRBV10-3 to TRBJ1-2; D may be TRBD1 (5 bases). The CDR3 runs 14 residues. Per the germline V gene, CDR1 is ENHRY and CDR2 is SYGVKD. V shed 3 bases and J shed 6 bases, with 14 bases lying between them. The CDR3 DNA reads TGTGCCATCAGTGACAGGGTAGTAACTAATGGCTACACCTTC. As protein: CAISDRVVTNGYTF.

This clonotype was seen at least ten times. CDR3 DNA: TGCGCCAGCAGCTTGGCCCCACAGGGAGGCACCGGGGAGCTGTTTTTT. Protein sequence: CASSLAPQGGTGELFF. The chain carries TRBV5-1 and TRBJ2-2; the D call may be TRBD1 or TRBD2 (6 bases each). The CDR3 extends over 16 amino acids. CDR1 and CDR2 (germline): SGHRS, YFSETQ. V dropped 0 bases and J dropped 4 bases, with 13 bases sitting between them.

This clonotype occurred many times. This chain links TRBV7-2 with TRBJ2-5; D uncertain. This CDR3 contains 14 residues. V was clipped by 1 base and J by 6 bases, with 12 bases between them. CDR1 SGHTA and CDR2 FQGNSA come from the germline V gene. In nucleotides, the CDR3 is TGTGCCAGCAGCTTAGGGCCCGATCCGAAGACCCAGTACTTC. Translation: CASSLGPDPKTQYF.

This clonotype was recorded many times. The J gene is TRBJ2-3, the V gene TRBV4-3; 8 bases are shared with TRBD2. The J segment lost 4 bases and the V segment lost 0 bases, leaving 6 bases of the junction unmatched. Germline loops: CDR1 LGHNA, CDR2 YSLEER. The CDR3 is made up of 16 amino acids. CDR3 DNA: TGCGCCAGCAGCCAAGATACTACGCGGGGGGCAGATACGCAGTATTTT. Residues: CASSQDTTRGADTQYF.

V usage is TRBV7-2 and J usage is TRBJ2-7; unclear D gene. V was clipped by 1 base and J by 1 base, with 8 bases between them. This CDR3 has 14 amino acids. Germline loops: CDR1 SGHTA, CDR2 FQGNSA. This CDR3 reads CASSLDYGSYEQYF. The DNA for the CDR3 is TGTGCCAGCAGCTTAGACTATGGTTCCTACGAGCAGTACTTC.

The table lists this clonotype with many counts. The V call is TRBV5-1, the J call TRBJ1-6; TRBD1 might be the D (5 bases). Germline V gene data show CDR1 as SGHRS and CDR2 as YFSETQ. The CDR3 extends over 15 amino acids. V was pared by 4 bases and J by 7 bases, with 15 bases between. CDR3 loop: CASSSGDRPNSPLHF. In DNA, the CDR3 is TGCGCCAGCAGCAGCGGAGACAGACCCAATTCACCCCTCCACTTT.

This clonotype was detected many times. V and J are TRBV29-1 and TRBJ1-1; D gene ambiguous. The CDR3 length is 12 residues. CDR1 and CDR2 from the germline V gene are SQVTM and ANQGSEA. The ends were cut back, 6 bases at V and 0 bases at J, with 8 bases in the middle. CDR3 amino acids: CSVRPMNTEAFF. Written as DNA, the CDR3 is TGCAGCGTCCGACCCATGAACACTGAAGCTTTCTTT.

This clonotype was found a few times. The chain uses TRBV28 and TRBJ1-1; D remains unclear. The V gene lost 7 bases and the J gene lost 0 bases, with 21 bases spanning the gap. The CDR3 has 17 amino acids. Germline CDR1 is MDHEN and CDR2 is SYDVKM. In DNA form, the CDR3 reads TGTGCCAGCAACTCTTGTTGGACGTTGCTTATGAACACTGAAGCTTTCTTT. Translating it yields CASNSCWTLLMNTEAFF.

This clonotype came up many times. V and J are TRBV4-1 and TRBJ2-7; D is perhaps TRBD2 (6 bases). CDR1 and CDR2 from the germline V gene are MGHRA and YSYEKL. Between the trimmed V and J ends, which lost 0 bases and 6 bases, there was a span of 15 bases. This CDR3 has 15 amino acids. CDR3 in amino acids: CASSQDLGQGGEQYF. The CDR3 DNA is TGCGCCAGCAGCCAAGATCTGGGTCAGGGAGGCGAGCAGTACTTC.

At least ten counts were recorded for this clonotype. The chain employs TRBV4-2 and TRBJ2-3; a possible D gene is TRBD1 (5 bases). This CDR3 has 16 residues. Trimming removed 0 bases from V and 3 bases from J, with 13 bases in between. Germline V lookup: CDR1 LGHNA, CDR2 YNFKEQ. The CDR3 region is CASSQDLTQGTDTQYF. CDR3 sequence (DNA): TGTGCCAGCAGCCAAGATCTCACCCAGGGAACAGATACGCAGTATTTT.

This clonotype has a count of ten or more. V usage is TRBV14 and J usage is TRBJ1-1, with no clear D. The V gene's germline CDR1 is SGHDN and CDR2 FVKESK. V lost 3 bases and J 0 bases, leaving 8 bases between the germline ends. This CDR3 is 14 amino acids long. The CDR3 reads CASSHFTLNTEAFF. Here the CDR3 DNA reads TGTGCCAGCAGCCATTTTACCTTGAACACTGAAGCTTTCTTT.

This clonotype was seen only a few times. V and J are TRBV15 and TRBJ1-4; no firm D call. Looked up from germline, CDR1 is LNHNV and CDR2 is YYDKDF (reference sequence). CDR3 length: 16 residues. Between the trimmed V and J ends, which lost 5 bases and 0 bases, there was a span of 13 bases. CDR3 coding DNA: TGTGCCACCAGCCTCAGAGACCCTGCAACTAATGAAAAACTGTTTTTT. Protein: CATSLRDPATNEKLFF. Complete variable domain (other parts from reference TRBV15 and TRBJ1-4): DAMVIQNPRYQVTQFGKPVTLSCSQTLNHNVMYWYQQKSSQAPKLLFHYYDKDFNNEADTPDNFQSRRPNTSFCFLDIRSPGLGDTAMYLCATSLRDPATNEKLFFGSGTQLSVL.

V gene TRBV5-1 combines with J gene TRBJ1-4; D unresolved. V was clipped by 0 bases and J by 0 bases, with 6 bases between them. The CDR3 sequence is 15 residues long. Germline lookup yields CDR1 SGHRS and CDR2 YFSETQ. CDR3 loop: CASSLADATNEKLFF. The CDR3 bases are TGCGCCAGCAGCTTGGCCGATGCAACTAATGAAAAACTGTTTTTT.

This clonotype turned up a few times. The J gene is TRBJ2-1, the V gene TRBV9, with 11 bases aligning to TRBD2. CDR3 length equals 14 residues. Germline values: CDR1 SGDLS, CDR2 YYNGEE. After removal of 4 bases from V and 4 bases from J, the junction contained 1 base not matched to a gene. In DNA form, the CDR3 reads TGTGCCAGCAGCCCTAGCGGGGGGTACAATGAGCAGTTCTTC. Its translation: CASSPSGGYNEQFF.

In this sample, this clonotype turned up many times. The CDR3 nucleotides read TGTGCCAGCTCACCGGGACAGGGGTTCTATGGCTACACCTTC. This gives the protein CASSPGQGFYGYTF. The chain is built from TRBV18 and TRBJ1-2; 10 positions agree with TRBD1. Per germline, CDR1 KGHSH and CDR2 LQKENI. The CDR3 length is 14 residues. After removal of 3 bases from V and 4 bases from J, the junction contained 2 bases not matched to a gene.

This clonotype was recorded many times. The gene calls are TRBV29-1 and TRBJ2-2; 8 nucleotides agree with TRBD1. From germline, CDR1 is SQVTM and CDR2 ANQGSEA. Unmatched junction bases numbered 8, after V lost 6 bases and J lost 8 bases. The CDR3 runs 13 residues. The CDR3: CSVAEQGAGELFF. DNA for the CDR3: TGCAGCGTCGCTGAGCAGGGGGCGGGGGAGCTGTTTTTT.

V is TRBV12-5 and J is TRBJ2-1; tentatively, D is TRBD1 or TRBD2 (6 bases each). The CDR3 runs to 16 residues. V dropped 5 bases and J dropped 3 bases, with 17 bases sitting between them. Germline loops: CDR1 LGHNT, CDR2 FRNRAP. The CDR3 here is CASGLPPGASYNEQFF. For the CDR3, the DNA is TGTGCTAGTGGTCTTCCCCCGGGGGCTAGCTACAATGAGCAGTTCTTC.

V is TRBV4-3 and J is TRBJ1-4; 7 bases match TRBD1. The CDR3 loop spans 14 amino acids. Trimming cost V 0 bases and J 10 bases; bases outside gene matches: 5. The V gene's germline CDR1 is LGHNA and CDR2 YSLEER. As DNA, the CDR3 is TGCGCCAGCAGCCAAGACAGGGGGGCGCGAAAACTGTTTTTT. Its protein product is CASSQDRGARKLFF.

V usage is TRBV4-1 and J usage is TRBJ1-4; no definite D call. Germline loops: CDR1 MGHRA, CDR2 YSYEKL. This CDR3 is 15 amino acids long. V was trimmed by 3 bases and J by 3 bases, leaving 11 bases between them. CDR3 region: CASSHLIEANEKLFF. The CDR3 region has the DNA TGCGCCAGCAGCCACCTGATAGAGGCTAATGAAAAACTGTTTTTT.

The chain recombines TRBV4-2 with TRBJ2-3; D gene uncertain. The V and J ends lost 1 base and 0 bases respectively, with 11 bases between them. Germline loops: CDR1 LGHNA, CDR2 YNFKEQ. The CDR3 loop spans 16 amino acids. CDR3 region: CASSQAAGTSTDTQYF. The CDR3 bases are TGTGCCAGCAGCCAAGCCGCAGGAACTAGCACAGATACGCAGTATTTT.

Details on this clonotype: One end of the junction is discordant with germline, which a read error may explain. The gene calls are TRBV7-2 and TRBJ2-2, with 8 bases aligning to TRBD1. Germline loops: CDR1 SGHTA, CDR2 FQGNSA. The CDR3 is 15 amino acids. The CDR3 region is CASRLGQGSTGELFF. CDR3 bases: TGTGCCAGCAGGTTAGGACAGGGATCCACCGGGGAGCTGTTTTTT.

This clonotype was counted ten times or more. The J gene is TRBJ1-1, the V gene TRBV28; 7 positions match TRBD1. The V segment lost 6 bases and the J segment 9 bases; nucleotides outside the gene matches: 10. The CDR3 sequence is 13 residues long. Germline V gene sequence: CDR1 MDHEN, CDR2 SYDVKM. The CDR3 reads CASSQNQQGKAFF. The CDR3 bases are TGTGCCAGCAGCCAAAACCAACAGGGGAAAGCTTTCTTT.

This clonotype has a count of ten or more. J is TRBJ1-5 and V is TRBV5-1, with TRBD1 matching 8 bases. The V segment lost 4 bases and the J segment 7 bases; nucleotides outside the gene matches: 7. CDR3 length: 14 amino acids. The germline gives CDR1 SGHRS, CDR2 YFSETQ. CDR3 amino acids: CASSIGTGGQPQHF. CDR3 coding DNA: TGCGCCAGCAGCATCGGGACAGGCGGGCAGCCCCAGCATTTT.

This clonotype was picked up a small number of times. The chain is built from TRBV5-5 and TRBJ1-6; 7 positions agree with TRBD1. V lost 7 bases, J lost 8 bases, and 6 bases stayed unmatched. The CDR3 sequence is 13 residues long. Germline CDR1 and CDR2: SGHKS and YYEKEE (reference sequence). CDR3 DNA: TGTGCCAGCTCCCGCAGGGGGGATTCACCCCTCCACTTT. Residues: CASSRRGDSPLHF.

This chain connects TRBV25-1 to TRBJ2-3; tentative D call: TRBD2 (6 bases). Germline V gene data show CDR1 as MGHDK and CDR2 as SYGVNS. Trimming pared 5 bases from V and 8 bases from J, leaving 20 bases between. The CDR3 covers 15 residues. The CDR3 loop reads CASSNSGLLGSTQYF. The CDR3 DNA reads as TGTGCCAGCAGTAATAGCGGCCTGCTAGGGAGTACGCAGTATTTT.